This paragraph covers one T cell receptor beta chain sequence. No cognate antigen has been identified for it. Nothing much larger sits one base from this clone, and base qualities are not available. Via the germline V gene, CDR1 is ENHRY and CDR2 SYGVKD. The CDR3 holds 13 amino acids from the cysteine to the phenylalanine. The retained sequence is limited to the CDR3, 39 bases, with the frame set at the first base. V has 5 bases trimmed and J has 2 bases trimmed; junction bases matching no gene number 0. The TCR beta CDR3 regions were amplified from RNA transcripts. A first-round RT-PCR of the TCR CDR3 used the HTBI primer set with the Qiagen OneStep RT-PCR kit. Libraries were constructed in a second round of multiplex PCR, after which size selection and purification were carried out. Libraries were sequenced paired-end with 100 bp reads on an Illumina HiSeq2000. Turning to the authors' computational methods: SOAPnuke was used to process the raw data, with reads discarded if the reads contained adapters or uncalled bases, had a mean Phred below 15, or lacked an exact constant-primer or identifier match. COPE v1.2.5 was used to merge high-quality paired reads, and clonotypes were defined as unique nucleotide sequences. MiTCR v1.1 was used to align clonotypes to the IMGT TRBV, TRBD and TRBJ reference segments. Only V-J combinations with frequency above 0.0001, covering about 99% of repertoires, were analysed. A TCS score was defined as the ratio of F50 (clonal expansion) to E x V (chaos), with BLOSUM62-based TCRdist applied between CDR3 peptides within each V-J. Welch's t-statistics and random forest reduced around 510 V-J features to roughly 13, which were used in a naive Bayes classifier (R e1071). The similarity between thyroid and blood repertoires was quantified using the Morisita-Horn index. TCRdb reworked the public reads: Q25 trimming with fastp, MiXCR clone assembly, productive beta chains retained. Identical CDR3 protein sequences are pooled into one entry, listed with their most common genes and DNA. What appears here as the V and J calls and clone size reflects TCRdb's work, not the paper's. The sample table shows 480,000 or so distinct CDR3 sequences, and around 50% are seen once. About two fifths of the sample belongs to the ten largest clones.

Any patient with an uncontrolled infection, another autoimmune disease, pregnancy or lactation was excluded. Diagnoses relied on clinical symptoms, serum thyroxine and TRAb, thyroid ultrasound and orbital computed tomography. Total RNA was extracted with Trizol reagent, and quality was checked on an Agilent 2100 Bioanalyzer. The sample belongs to a study of T cells in Graves' hyperthyroidism and ophthalmopathy (dated by TCRdb to between 2018 and 2020). With regard to the full study: A discovery cohort of roughly 96 patients, 43 with Graves' ophthalmopathy and 57 with stable Graves' hyperthyroidism, was used to find distinguishing TCR V-J signatures. The approximately 98 discovery patients were randomly divided into training and test sets at a 7:3 ratio. The paper reports TCR Vbeta CDR3 sequencing of 135 peripheral blood samples: 43 ophthalmopathy, 70 to 85 hyperthyroidism and approximately 17 progressor patients. In more than 5 Graves' hyperthyroidism patients, the study also compared T-cell repertoires from thyroid tissue with T-cell repertoires from blood. Prospective prediction of ophthalmopathy was tested in an independent validation cohort consisting of some 18 hyperthyroidism patients and around 16 patients who later progressed to ophthalmopathy. After blood sampling, hyperthyroidism patients were treated with methimazole at a starting dose of 30 mg daily, and ophthalmopathy patients were treated with high-dose intravenous methylprednisolone.

What the authors observed across the whole study: A 13 V-J signature model separated ophthalmopathy from stable hyperthyroidism, with roughly 88% sensitivity and roughly 81% specificity in cross-validation and 80%/75% in testing. Blood samples also contained most of the expanded thyroid clonotypes (frequency above 0.001), which suggests that blood repertoires may reflect thyroid immune responses. In validation, the model predicted progression to ophthalmopathy a median of approximately 6.6 months before onset, with approximately 70% sensitivity and about 75% specificity. Sample size was not statistically predetermined, and blinding of investigators to group allocation was not performed.

Sequenced material: peripheral blood or thyroid tissue (not recorded which). This receptor was taken from an adult woman with Graves' disease, either hyperthyroidism or ophthalmopathy (not recorded which). The rearrangement combines TRBV10-3 with TRBJ2-5, and 9 junction bases match TRBD2. CDR3 reads: CAISLAGQETQYF. The bases read TGTGCCATCAGTCTAGCGGGACAAGAGACCCAGTACTTC.